The 15 T cell receptor beta chains listed next were all sequenced from one sample in a study of blood T cells in healthy people across ages. With a J-beta primer mix and a sample-barcoded 5' primer, a second PCR ran about 7 to 11 cycles. TCRdb analysed the 5' RACE reads with MiXCR anew, one entry per CDR3 protein. Of approximately 1.5 million distinct CDR3 sequences in the sample, about 35% were seen once. What was sequenced was blood. The receptors derive from a woman aged 30 to 39 in good health.

In its sample, this clonotype was seen a few times. The chain is built from TRBV28 and TRBJ2-5; weak D call: TRBD1 (6 bases). The length of the CDR3 is 13 residues. Germline V gene sequence: CDR1 MDHEN, CDR2 SYDVKM. DNA for the CDR3: TGTGCAACAAAGTGGGACAACGGGGAGACCCAGTACTTC. Translating gives CATKWDNGETQYF.

The chain employs TRBV20-1 and TRBJ1-1; D uncertain. Per the germline V gene, CDR1 is DFQATT and CDR2 is SNEGSKA (reference sequence). The CDR3 is made up of 13 amino acids. V lost 5 bases to trimming and J lost 1 base, with 11 bases between them. The CDR3 bases are TGCAGTGCTCACCGGGCTCCGAACACTGAAGCTTTCTTT. Encoded protein: CSAHRAPNTEAFF.

With regard to this clonotype: Sequence at one end of the junction differs from germline and may be a read error. The chain has TRBV2 and TRBJ2-5, with 9 positions matching TRBD2. CDR1 SNHLY and CDR2 FYNNEI come from the germline V gene. The CDR3 length is 14 residues. CDR3 residues: CASSRLAEYGAQYF. CDR3 coding DNA: TGTGCTAGCAGTCGACTAGCGGAATATGGGGCCCAGTACTTC.

CDR3 sequence reads: CASSPTARGMADGYTF. CDR3 nucleotides: TGTGCCAGCAGTCCAACGGCCAGGGGAATGGCGGATGGCTACACCTTC. The chain combines TRBV12-3 or TRBV12-4 with TRBJ1-2; tentatively, D is TRBD1 (6 bases). The CDR3 loop spans 16 amino acids. The V and J ends lost 5 bases and 6 bases respectively, with 22 bases between them.

This clonotype occurred a few times. The genes are TRBV20-1 and TRBJ1-2; 8 nucleotides align to TRBD1. The CDR3 is made up of 14 amino acids. Germline loops: CDR1 DFQATT, CDR2 SNEGSKA (reference sequence). The ends lost 2 bases at V and 5 bases at J; junction bases unmatched: 7. The CDR3 bases are TGCAGTGCTAGAAGACAGGGGATAGGGTATGGCTACACCTTC. This codes for CSARRQGIGYGYTF.

This clonotype came up a few times. The V gene is TRBV5-1, the J gene TRBJ2-3; perhaps TRBD2 as D (5 bases). The V end was cut by 4 bases, the J end by 1 base, with 16 bases between. CDR3 length equals 16 residues. CDR1 and CDR2 from the germline V gene are SGHRS and YFSETQ. The CDR3 loop is CASSKEESAGTDTQYF. CDR3 coding DNA: TGCGCCAGCAGCAAGGAGGAATCAGCGGGCACAGATACGCAGTATTTT.

In this sample, this clonotype turned up a few times. The chain is built from TRBV27 and TRBJ2-7, with a tentative D call TRBD1 (5 bases). The V end lost 5 bases, the J end lost 3 bases, and 17 bases lay between the germline ends. Germline assignment: CDR1 MNHEY and CDR2 SMNVEV (reference sequence). The CDR3 contains 15 residues. CDR3 region: CASSLTATPYYEQYF. The DNA of the CDR3 is TGTGCCAGCAGTCTGACAGCGACCCCATACTACGAGCAGTACTTC.

The rearrangement joins TRBV7-2 to TRBJ2-1; 11 bases agree with TRBD2. The CDR3 is 14 amino acids. The V and J ends lost 6 bases and 9 bases, in that order; junction bases with no gene match: 7. Germline-derived CDR1 and CDR2 are SGHTA and FQGNSA. The CDR3 nucleotides are TGTGCCAGCAGTTGTAGCGGGGGGGCCCGTGAGCAGTTCTTC. Translation gives CASSCSGGAREQFF.

This clonotype was seen a few times. A much more abundant neighbour one base away suggests this may be a read error. The V and J genes are TRBV27 and TRBJ2-7, with 11 bases fitting TRBD1. The CDR3 length is 15 residues. Germline CDR1 reads MNHEY; CDR2 reads SMNVEV (reference sequence). As DNA, the CDR3 is TGTGCCGGCAGTTTGTTGGACAGGGGGCGAGACGAGCAGTACTTC. Translation gives CAGSLLDRGRDEQYF.

This rearrangement joins TRBV29-1 to TRBJ1-1; 7 bases are a match to TRBD1. The germline V gene encodes CDR1 SQVTM and CDR2 ANQGSEA. There are 14 residues in the CDR3. Trimming removed 4 bases from V and 1 base from J; junction bases left unmatched: 6. Written as DNA, the CDR3 is TGCAGCGTTGTCCGTCGACAGGGGAACACTGAAGCTTTCTTT. The encoded protein is CSVVRRQGNTEAFF.

J is TRBJ2-5 and V is TRBV15; 8 bases are shared with TRBD1. The CDR3 extends over 19 amino acids. In germline, CDR1 is LNHNV, CDR2 YYDKDF (reference sequence). J was trimmed by 2 bases and V by 3 bases; bases with no gene match: 17. In nucleotides, the CDR3 is TGTGCCACCAGCAGCCGCCGCATTTCCCCAGGACAGGGTCAAGAGACCCAGTACTTC. As protein: CATSSRRISPGQGQETQYF.

This clonotype was seen repeatedly, ten times or more. The rearrangement links TRBV12-3 or TRBV12-4 to TRBJ2-3, with D possibly matching TRBD2 (6 bases). The CDR3 is 15 amino acids. Deletions cut 5 bases from V and 2 bases from J, with 14 bases between. The CDR3 is CASSHSQGLTDTQYF. The CDR3 DNA follows: TGTGCCAGCAGTCACTCCCAGGGACTCACAGATACGCAGTATTTT.

The genes are TRBV6-2 or TRBV6-3 and TRBJ2-3, with D perhaps matching TRBD1 or TRBD2 (5 bases each). The CDR3 extends over 17 amino acids. Trimming took 4 bases from V and 5 from J, leaving 22 bases between them. Germline V lookup: CDR1 MNHEY, CDR2 SVGEGT. CDR3 protein: CASSSLLDSPREDTQYF. DNA for the CDR3: TGTGCCAGCAGTTCGCTTCTCGACAGTCCCCGGGAAGATACGCAGTATTTT.

This clonotype has more than one count but fewer than ten. The V gene is TRBV10-3, the J gene TRBJ2-7; 12 nucleotides line up with TRBD1. The CDR3 covers 14 residues. Germline lookup yields CDR1 ENHRY and CDR2 SYGVKD. J gave up 7 bases and V 6 bases, and 7 bases lay outside the gene matches. In nucleotides, the CDR3 is TGTGCCATCAGAGAGGGACAGGGGGCGCGGGAGCAGTACTTC. It codes for CAIREGQGAREQYF.

The sample holds many counts of this clonotype. This chain uses TRBV27 with TRBJ2-1; TRBD2 matches 12 bases. V lost 5 bases to trimming and J lost 9 bases; unmatched junction nucleotides: 14. Germline-derived CDR1 and CDR2 are MNHEY and SMNVEV (reference sequence). The CDR3 contains 17 residues. The CDR3 DNA sequence: TGTGCCAGCAGTCACTCGGTGGCTAGCGGGGGGGCTGGTGAGCAGTTCTTC. Protein: CASSHSVASGGAGEQFF.